The T cell receptor beta chain under discussion was sequenced for a study of cytomegalovirus exposure and HLA in healthy donors. Study-level points and caveats: When a later analysis was performed, an Asian-associated ancestry cluster reportedly had fewer N-insertions than the approximately 690-donor mean. According to the study, 160 or so TCR beta chains were cytomegalovirus-associated.

Looked up from germline, CDR1 is GTSNPN and CDR2 is SVGIG (reference sequence). V was pared by 8 bases and J by 3 bases, with 9 bases of the junction left unmatched. The CDR3 is made up of 14 amino acids. Donors consisted of healthy bone marrow donors. Vbeta (60) and Jbeta (13) primers were used in the PCR. Method: immunoSEQ multiplex PCR; TCRdb's copy keeps in-frame clones and lacks some. The sample includes 160,000 or so clones, 60% to 80% of them seen just once. Concerning this clone itself: Antigen: not known.

Sequenced input: PBMCs. This chain uses TRBV30 with TRBJ2-1, with 8 bases aligning to TRBD2. This clonotype was obtained from a man aged 18 to 30 in good health and CMV-seropositive. The CDR3 bases are TGTGCCGGGCTCCTCAGCGGGAGCTACAATGAGCAGTTCTTC. This codes for CAGLLSGSYNEQFF.